The 17 T cell receptor beta chains below all came from one sample that was sequenced in a study of metastatic and nonmetastatic thyroid tumors. Patients were all untreated before their thyroid surgery. TCRdb re-analyzed the PCR reads using MiXCR. The top ten hold roughly 25% of the sample, which has about 40,000 clones, over 9.5% seen once. Source material: blood. The receptors originated from a female donor with papillary thyroid cancer or a benign thyroid nodule (not recorded which). Some clones in this sample may be carry-over from other donors' samples.

This clone was observed a few times. Its ends do not fully match the called genes, so a read error is possible. The gene calls are TRBV28 and TRBJ2-1; tentative D call: TRBD1 (5 bases). The length of the CDR3 is 15 residues. Germline V gene lookup returns CDR1 MDHEN and CDR2 SYDVKM. For the CDR3, the DNA is TGTGTCAGCAGGCCCTGGGGTGGGGCGTACAATGAGCAGTTCTTC. It codes for CVSRPWGGAYNEQFF.

This clone was seen only a few times. The rearrangement uses TRBV29-1 and TRBJ2-1; 7 bases line up with TRBD1. V lost 4 bases to trimming and J lost 12 bases; unmatched junction nucleotides: 3. The CDR3 totals 10 residues. Germline CDR1 is SQVTM and CDR2 is ANQGSEA. CDR3 sequence: CSVVTGWQFF. DNA for the CDR3: TGCAGCGTTGTGACAGGGTGGCAGTTCTTC.

This clone was found a few times. The chain is built from TRBV15 and TRBJ2-7, with 8 bases lining up with TRBD2. CDR3 size: 15 residues. The germline CDR1 and CDR2 sequences are LNHNV and YYDKDF (reference sequence). Trimming cost V 2 bases and J 2 bases; bases outside gene matches: 5. CDR3 loop: CATSRSRTSPYEQYF. The CDR3 DNA reads as TGTGCCACCAGCAGATCGAGGACTAGCCCCTACGAGCAGTACTTC. Full variable domain (missing parts from reference TRBV15 and TRBJ2-7): DAMVIQNPRYQVTQFGKPVTLSCSQTLNHNVMYWYQQKSSQAPKLLFHYYDKDFNNEADTPDNFQSRRPNTSFCFLDIRSPGLGDTAMYLCATSRSRTSPYEQYFGPGTRLTVT.

This clone was observed at least ten times. The chain carries TRBV6-1 and TRBJ1-2; TRBD1 is a possible D gene (5 bases). The ends were cut back, 8 bases at V and 3 bases at J, with 13 bases in the middle. This CDR3 is built from 13 residues. The germline CDR1 and CDR2 sequences are MNHNS and SASEGT. CDR3 sequence: CASAGPPYYGYTF. The CDR3 DNA follows: TGTGCCAGCGCGGGACCCCCCTACTATGGCTACACCTTC.

Ten or more counts support this clone. The V gene is TRBV6-6, the J gene TRBJ2-3, with TRBD2 matching over 7 bases. The length of the CDR3 is 16 residues. Trimming took 0 bases from V and 2 from J; bases not matched to a gene: 5. The germline gives CDR1 MNHNY, CDR2 SVGAGI (reference sequence). Here the CDR3 DNA reads TGTGCCAGCAGTTACTCGGCGGGAGCCACCACAGATACGCAGTATTTT. This translates into CASSYSAGATTDTQYF.

Turning to this clone: This may stem from a read error, because a much larger clone lies one nucleotide away. V and J are TRBV7-9 and TRBJ2-7; D is perhaps TRBD1 or TRBD2 (7 bases each). This CDR3 has 13 amino acids. Per the germline V gene, CDR1 is SEHNR and CDR2 is FQNEAQ (reference sequence). For the CDR3, the DNA is TGTGCCATCAGCGGGGACAGCTACTACGAGCAGTACTTC. Translated, it gives CAISGDSYYEQYF.

This clone showed up many times. The gene calls are TRBV11-3 and TRBJ1-2, with D hard to call. The germline V gene has CDR1 SGHNT and CDR2 YENEEA. V lost 4 bases to trimming and J lost 7 bases, with 16 bases between them. This CDR3 has 14 amino acids. CDR3 in amino acids: CASSSRAGSGGYTF. The CDR3 coding sequence is TGTGCCAGCAGCTCCCGAGCGGGCTCGGGTGGCTACACCTTC.

There are many counts of this clone. The rearrangement links TRBV7-8 to TRBJ1-5; D is possibly TRBD1 (6 bases). CDR3 size: 16 residues. The germline V gene encodes CDR1 SGHVS and CDR2 FQNEAQ. V was clipped by 2 bases and J by 2 bases, with 13 bases between them. CDR3 loop: CASSLLISGGNQPQHF. In nucleotides, the CDR3 is TGTGCCAGCAGCTTACTAATCTCAGGGGGCAATCAGCCCCAGCATTTT.

V is TRBV28 and J is TRBJ1-5; a possible D gene is TRBD1 (5 bases). The CDR3 covers 14 residues. CDR1 is MDHEN and CDR2 is SYDVKM in the germline V gene. The germline V and J ends were trimmed by 5 bases and 5 bases, with 13 bases remaining between them. The CDR3 DNA sequence: TGTGCCAGCAGTCTAGCAGGGTTGTATCAGCCCCAGCATTTT. This translates into CASSLAGLYQPQHF.

This clone was counted many times. The rearrangement links TRBV5-5 to TRBJ1-1; the D is unclear. Germline lookup yields CDR1 SGHKS and CDR2 YYEKEE (reference sequence). Trimming left V 7 bases short and J 2 bases short, with 9 bases between. This CDR3 is built from 12 residues. This CDR3 reads CASGFRNTEAFF. In DNA, the CDR3 is TGTGCCAGCGGGTTTAGAAACACTGAAGCTTTCTTT.

This clone has ten or more counts. The genes are TRBV2 and TRBJ1-1; D may be TRBD1 (5 bases). The length of the CDR3 is 14 residues. Trimming stripped 3 bases from V and 4 bases from J, with 12 bases between. Per germline, CDR1 SNHLY and CDR2 FYNNEI. The CDR3 DNA reads as TGTGCCAGCAGTGATCAGGAGGGGAGCACTGAAGCTTTCTTT. This encodes CASSDQEGSTEAFF.

This clone was recorded many times. This rearrangement joins TRBV6-1 to TRBJ2-1; weak D call: TRBD2 (5 bases). V was trimmed by 3 bases and J by 8 bases, leaving 20 bases between them. The CDR3 spans 16 residues. Germline V gives CDR1 MNHNS, CDR2 SASEGT. CDR3: CASSDSLAKIGYEQFF. The CDR3, as DNA: TGTGCCAGCAGTGATTCTCTAGCAAAGATCGGCTATGAGCAGTTCTTC.

The chain has TRBV7-8 and TRBJ2-7, with 11 positions matching TRBD2. CDR1 and CDR2 from the germline V gene are SGHVS and FQNEAQ. The CDR3 consists of 15 residues. V was clipped by 10 bases and J by 4 bases; unmatched bases: 12. The CDR3 coding sequence is TGTGCCATCATCTCTCCTAGCGGGAGGAGTTACGAGCAGTACTTC. It is translated as CAIISPSGRSYEQYF.

CDR3 DNA sequence: TGTGCCAGCAGTCCTAGTGGCGCAGAGACCCAGTACTTC. Protein sequence: CASSPSGAETQYF. The rearrangement joins TRBV12-3 or TRBV12-4 to TRBJ2-5; the D is unclear. This CDR3 has 13 amino acids. V lost 5 bases to trimming and J lost 4 bases, with 11 bases between them.

This clone was seen ten or more times. This sequence joins TRBV2 and TRBJ2-1; possible D gene TRBD1, 5 bases. This CDR3 is built from 11 residues. Germline assignment: CDR1 SNHLY and CDR2 FYNNEI. Deletions cut 3 bases from V and 10 bases from J, with 7 bases between. CDR3 protein: CASSEGLEQFF. CDR3 bases: TGTGCCAGCAGTGAGGGGCTAGAGCAGTTCTTC.

This clone was counted at least ten times. The J gene is TRBJ1-5, the V gene TRBV19; 7 bases are a match to TRBD1. The germline gives CDR1 LNHDA, CDR2 SQIVND (reference sequence). There are 16 residues in the CDR3. Trimming removed 6 bases from V and 4 bases from J; junction bases left unmatched: 12. CDR3 amino acids: CASRNSGQLKNQPQHF. DNA of the CDR3: TGTGCCAGTAGAAACTCGGGACAGCTCAAGAATCAGCCCCAGCATTTT.

Turning to this clone: A much larger clone lies one base from this, so it may be a read error. The chain recombines TRBV3-1 with TRBJ2-7, with TRBD2 identical over 8 bases. CDR1 is LGHDT and CDR2 is YNNKEL in the germline V gene (reference sequence). V was clipped by 4 bases and J by 3 bases; unmatched bases: 20. This CDR3 contains 19 residues. The CDR3 region has the DNA TGTGCCAGCAGCCTAACCAGGTACTCGCGACTAGCGATATTCTACGAGCAGTACTTC. Residues: CASSLTRYSRLAIFYEQYF.